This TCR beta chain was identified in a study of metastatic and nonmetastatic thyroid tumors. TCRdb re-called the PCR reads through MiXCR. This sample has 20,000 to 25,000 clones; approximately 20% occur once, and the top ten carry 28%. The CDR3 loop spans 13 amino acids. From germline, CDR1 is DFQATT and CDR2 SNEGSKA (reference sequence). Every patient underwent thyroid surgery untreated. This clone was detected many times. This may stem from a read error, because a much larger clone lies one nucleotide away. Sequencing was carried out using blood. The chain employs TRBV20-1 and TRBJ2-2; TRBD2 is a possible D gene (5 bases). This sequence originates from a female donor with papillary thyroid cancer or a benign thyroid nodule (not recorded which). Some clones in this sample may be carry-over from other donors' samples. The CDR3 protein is CSASLTYTGEPFF. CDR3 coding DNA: TGCAGTGCTAGTCTAACTTACACCGGGGAGCCGTTTTTT.